This T cell receptor delta chain was profiled in a study of γδ T cells in repeated Plasmodium falciparum infection. Study context: Donors had four controlled P. falciparum NF54 infections over roughly 590 days. Study observations and caveats: Vgamma9/Vdelta2+ T cells showed a stable polyclonal repertoire with shared TCRgamma sequences. Malian children's Vdelta2-negative repertoires appeared more expanded and less diverse than Australians'. Vdelta2-negative gammadelta repertoires, largely Vdelta1+, seemingly showed infection-driven waves of new clonal selection.

Germline values: CDR1 TSWWSYY, CDR2 QGS. The length of the CDR3 is 21 residues. With V trimmed by 7 bases and J by 0 bases, 23 bases remained unmatched. Vgamma9/Vdelta2+ and Vdelta2-negative gammadelta T cells were flow-sorted from PBMC for bulk sequencing. TCRdb re-called the multiplex PCR reads using CATT. The repertoire holds under 65,000 delta-chain clones, with approximately 1.7% as singletons. As for this clone: Its antigen is not identified. Given a far larger clone just one base away, this is likely a sequencing read error. Other DNA variants within this sample encode the same CDR3.

Sequences were obtained from gamma-delta T cells from blood. This TCR came from a pool of human donors (malaria-infected and uninfected, not separated). The chain joins TRDV1 to TRDJ1; 10 bases fit TRDD3. Here the J gene was assigned by germline matching of the DNA, as TCRdb has none. The CDR3 sequence is CALERVWGIQARGAYTDKLIF. CDR3 in DNA: TGTGCTCTTGAACGAGTTTGGGGGATACAGGCCCGAGGGGCTTACACCGATAAACTCATCTTT.